The source of this T cell receptor beta chain is a study of a mutant IDH1 vaccine in newly diagnosed glioma. Study-level information: Of treated patients, around 62% were men and approximately 40% women, averaging around 42 years. Prior therapy was radiotherapy, temozolomide, or both; most received both.

Here immunoSEQ multiplex PCR was the method, and the copy in TCRdb shows in-frame clones only, minus some. The sample consists of under 40,000 clones, approximately 80% of them appearing once. Trimming took 2 bases from V and 0 from J, leaving 15 bases between them. This CDR3 has 17 residues. Germline CDR1 and CDR2: SGHDT and YYEEEE. Time point indicated: week 35, safety follow-up. A 20-mer mutant IDH1 peptide at 300 ug was injected subcutaneously with topical imiquimod. A remark on this clone: Its antigen is not identified.

The sample in question was PBMCs, obtained from a glioma patient whose treatment included an IDH1 peptide vaccine. The chain recombines TRBV5-6 with TRBJ1-3, with D perhaps matching TRBD1 (6 bases). This receptor was identified in a man younger than 40 with glioma. The CDR3 protein is CASSLGPGVYSGNTIYF. CDR3 coding DNA: TGTGCCAGCAGCTTAGGGCCAGGGGTTTACTCTGGAAACACCATATATTTT.